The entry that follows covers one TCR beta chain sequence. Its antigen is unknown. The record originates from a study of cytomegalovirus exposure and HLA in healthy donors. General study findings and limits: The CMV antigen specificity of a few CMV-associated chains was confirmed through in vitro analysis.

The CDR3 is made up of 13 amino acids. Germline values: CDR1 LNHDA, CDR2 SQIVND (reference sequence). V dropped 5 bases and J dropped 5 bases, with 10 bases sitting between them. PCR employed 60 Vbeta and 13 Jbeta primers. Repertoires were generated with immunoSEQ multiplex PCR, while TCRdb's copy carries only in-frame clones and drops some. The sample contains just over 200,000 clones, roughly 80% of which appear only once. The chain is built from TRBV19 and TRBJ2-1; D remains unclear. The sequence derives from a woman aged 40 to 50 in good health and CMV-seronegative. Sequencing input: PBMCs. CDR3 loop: CASSFLGNNEQFF. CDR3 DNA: TGTGCCAGTAGTTTCCTAGGAAACAATGAGCAGTTCTTC.